Each of the 32 T cell receptor beta chains below was sequenced from the same sample in a study of blood T cells in healthy people across ages (dated by TCRdb to between 2014 and 2017). Library preparation employed 5' RACE. Data came from an Illumina HiSeq 2500. The second PCR ran for about 6 to 11 cycles and used a J-beta primer mix along with a sample-barcoded 5' primer. The raw public reads went through TCRdb reprocessing: fastp at Q25, MiXCR clone calling, in-frame beta chains kept. Rows matching on CDR3 protein sequence are summarized as one entry with the most common DNA and genes. For this sample the table gives about 680,000 distinct CDR3 sequences, of which 45% to 50% were detected only once. Jointly, the top ten make up roughly 34% of the sample. Sequencing input: blood. The source of these receptors is a woman aged 60-75 years in good health.

At least ten counts were recorded for this clonotype. The junction departs from germline at one end; a sequencing error may be responsible. The chain uses TRBV5-1 and TRBJ2-1; possible D gene TRBD1, 6 bases. The CDR3 covers 12 residues. Germline values: CDR1 SGHRS, CDR2 YFSETQ. CDR3 region: CASSLQGNEQFF. CDR3 sequence (DNA): TGTGCCAGCAGCTTGCAGGGGAATGAGCAGTTCTTC.

The chain recombines TRBV15 with TRBJ2-7; D not resolved. Trimming took 5 bases from V and 3 from J, leaving 11 bases between them. This CDR3 has 13 amino acids. In germline, CDR1 is LNHNV, CDR2 YYDKDF (reference sequence). The CDR3 sequence is CATSVRSYYEQYF. As DNA, the CDR3 is TGTGCCACCAGCGTCAGGTCGTACTACGAGCAGTACTTC.

As to this clonotype: Germline is not matched at one junction end, which may reflect a read error. The chain combines TRBV20-1 with TRBJ2-6; TRBD2 is a possible D gene (6 bases). The germline CDR1 and CDR2 sequences are DFQATT and SNEGSKA (reference sequence). CDR3 size: 16 residues. DNA of the CDR3: TGCAGTACTAGCCCTACAGGAGTATCTGGGGCCAACGTCCTGACTTTC. As protein: CSTSPTGVSGANVLTF.

V usage is TRBV6-2 or TRBV6-3 and J usage is TRBJ2-5; the match to TRBD2 covers 9 bases. Germline CDR1 MNHEY, CDR2 SVGEGT. The CDR3 covers 16 residues. V lost 5 bases and J lost 0; bases outside the gene matches: 7. CDR3 sequence (DNA): TGTGCCAGCAGTGGTCGACTAGCGGTGTACCAAGAGACCCAGTACTTC. Translated, it gives CASSGRLAVYQETQYF.

V usage is TRBV28 and J usage is TRBJ2-4, with D possibly TRBD1 on 6 matching bases. The CDR3 length is 15 residues. Trimming removed 1 base at V and 2 bases at J, with 9 bases between. Germline CDR1 and CDR2: MDHEN and SYDVKM. CDR3 sequence (DNA): TGTGCCAGCAGTTTATTGTGGGGGCCCAAAAACATTCAGTACTTC. Translation gives CASSLLWGPKNIQYF. Supplemented by reference TRBV28 and TRBJ2-4, the full variable domain reads DVKVTQSSRYLVKRTGEKVFLECVQDMDHENMFWYRQDPGLGLRLIYFSYDVKMKEKGDIPEGYSVSREKKERFSLILESASTNQTSMYLCASSLLWGPKNIQYFGAGTRLSVL.

This clonotype was counted between two and nine times. The chain carries TRBV7-9 and TRBJ2-7, with 7 bases that match TRBD1. Germline V gene data show CDR1 as SEHNR and CDR2 as FQNEAQ (reference sequence). With 5 bases clipped from V and 3 bases from J, the junction kept 7 bases outside the gene matches. CDR3 size: 14 residues. CDR3 coding DNA: TGTGCCAGCAGCACACGACAGGGCATCTACGAGCAGTACTTC. Its protein product is CASSTRQGIYEQYF.

This clonotype has just a few counts. The V gene is TRBV29-1, the J gene TRBJ2-3, with D perhaps TRBD2 (6 bases). V was shortened by 1 base and J by 6 bases, with 11 bases between the two germline ends. The CDR3 extends over 13 amino acids. Looked up from germline, CDR1 is SQVTM and CDR2 is ANQGSEA. This CDR3 is CSVEGEDMDTQYF. The CDR3, as DNA: TGCAGCGTTGAAGGGGAGGATATGGATACGCAGTATTTT.

The rearrangement uses TRBV29-1 and TRBJ2-1; D perhaps matches TRBD2 (6 bases). Germline CDR1 is SQVTM and CDR2 is ANQGSEA. The CDR3 is made up of 14 amino acids. V was pared by 2 bases and J by 6 bases, with 14 bases between. CDR3 in amino acids: CSVEKAVGGNEQFF. In nucleotides, the CDR3 is TGCAGCGTTGAAAAAGCGGTGGGGGGCAATGAGCAGTTCTTC.

Comment on this clonotype: Mismatch with germline at one junction end may stem from a read error. V is TRBV28 and J is TRBJ1-1, with D possibly being TRBD1 (6 bases). From germline, CDR1 is MDHEN and CDR2 SYDVKM. The CDR3 is made up of 13 amino acids. CDR3 protein: CASFTGTNTKAFF. The CDR3 DNA is TGTGCCAGCTTCACAGGGACCAACACTAAAGCTTTCTTT.

Many counts were recorded for this clonotype. The genes are TRBV28 and TRBJ2-7; TRBD1 aligns across 8 bases. The V gene's germline CDR1 is MDHEN and CDR2 SYDVKM. Trimming removed 5 bases from V and 1 base from J; junction bases left unmatched: 7. The CDR3 spans 15 residues. This chain's CDR3 is CASSTGTGLSYEQYF. CDR3 coding DNA: TGTGCCAGCAGTACAGGGACAGGACTTTCCTACGAGCAGTACTTC.

The chain links TRBV5-1 to TRBJ1-2; D is unclear. Germline assignment: CDR1 SGHRS and CDR2 YFSETQ. The CDR3 runs 14 residues. Trimming pared 0 bases from V and 2 bases from J, leaving 8 bases between. The CDR3 is CASSLDGRNYGYTF. In DNA, the CDR3 is TGCGCCAGCAGCTTGGATGGGCGGAACTATGGCTACACCTTC.

The genes are TRBV20-1 and TRBJ2-7, with D perhaps TRBD2 (6 bases). The DNA end favors TRBJ2-5, so the J call may be wrong. CDR1 is DFQATT and CDR2 is SNEGSKA in the germline V gene (reference sequence). The CDR3 consists of 14 residues. CDR3 bases: TGCAGTGCTAGGTGGTTCGGGAGTAGGGAGACCCAGTACTTC. Protein product: CSARWFGSRETQYF.

This sequence joins TRBV7-2 and TRBJ1-5; 9 positions match TRBD1. The V gene's germline CDR1 is SGHTA and CDR2 FQGNSA. The CDR3 runs to 17 residues. The V and J ends lost 3 bases and 1 base, in that order; junction bases with no gene match: 7. The DNA for the CDR3 is TGTGCCAGCAGCTTTACAGGGGGCGCCTTAAGCAATCAGCCCCAGCATTTT. This translates into CASSFTGGALSNQPQHF.

This chain links TRBV9 with TRBJ2-1; 9 bases fit TRBD2. The J segment lost 3 bases and the V segment lost 5 bases, leaving 3 bases of the junction unmatched. Germline V CDR1 and CDR2: SGDLS, YYNGEE. The CDR3 is 14 residues long. This CDR3 reads CASSSGRVYNEQFF. CDR3 nucleotides: TGTGCCAGCAGTAGCGGGAGAGTCTACAATGAGCAGTTCTTC.

This sequence joins TRBV7-6 and TRBJ2-1, with D unresolved. V lost 6 bases and J 3 bases, leaving 9 bases between the germline ends. There are 13 residues in the CDR3. Germline CDR1 is SGHVS and CDR2 is FNYEAQ. DNA of the CDR3: TGTGCCAGCAGTCCACAACTCTACAATGAGCAGTTCTTC. The encoded protein is CASSPQLYNEQFF. The full variable domain, completed using reference TRBV7-6 and TRBJ2-1, is GAGVSQSPRYKVTKRGQDVALRCDPISGHVSLYWYRQALGQGPEFLTYFNYEAQQDKSGLPNDRFSAERPEGSISTLTIQRTEQRDSAMYRCASSPQLYNEQFFGPGTRLTVL.

The chain has TRBV5-1 and TRBJ2-5; 10 bases are shared with TRBD1. The V and J ends lost 0 bases and 11 bases, in that order; junction bases with no gene match: 10. The CDR3 spans 15 residues. Germline loops: CDR1 SGHRS, CDR2 YFSETQ. DNA of the CDR3: TGCGCCAGCAGCTTGGGGGACAGGGGCTCGGGGGAGCAGTACTTC. It translates to CASSLGDRGSGEQYF.

There are a few counts of this clonotype. V and J are TRBV4-3 and TRBJ2-7; 9 bases map to TRBD1. From germline, CDR1 is LGHNA and CDR2 YSLEER. The CDR3 is 15 amino acids. V lost 1 base to trimming and J lost 3 bases; unmatched junction nucleotides: 4. The chain's CDR3 is CASSQGATGGYEQYF. The CDR3 DNA is TGCGCCAGCAGCCAAGGAGCGACAGGGGGCTACGAGCAGTACTTC.

The gene calls are TRBV15 and TRBJ2-1, with D perhaps given as TRBD1 or TRBD2 (5 bases each). Per the germline V gene, CDR1 is LNHNV and CDR2 is YYDKDF (reference sequence). Deletions cut 5 bases from V and 11 bases from J, with 13 bases between. The CDR3 extends over 12 amino acids. The CDR3 spells CATSVRGRKQFF. The CDR3 DNA reads TGTGCCACCAGCGTAAGGGGACGTAAGCAGTTCTTC.

The rearrangement uses TRBV7-2 and TRBJ1-2, with a weak D call TRBD1 (5 bases). Trimming left V 3 bases short and J 4 bases short, with 21 bases between. From germline, CDR1 is SGHTA and CDR2 FQGNSA. CDR3 size: 17 residues. CDR3 sequence reads: CASSFGPGLRESYGYTF. CDR3 nucleotide sequence: TGTGCCAGCAGCTTCGGACCAGGGTTGAGAGAAAGCTATGGCTACACCTTC.

This clonotype was found a few times. The chain links TRBV20-1 to TRBJ2-1; D is perhaps TRBD1 (6 bases). The CDR3 sequence is 14 residues long. The ends were cut back, 5 bases at V and 0 bases at J, with 11 bases in the middle. In germline, CDR1 is DFQATT, CDR2 SNEGSKA (reference sequence). CDR3 loop: CSALLGGSYNEQFF. The CDR3 DNA reads as TGCAGTGCTTTACTAGGGGGCTCCTACAATGAGCAGTTCTTC.

The V call is TRBV5-6, the J call TRBJ2-1, with 7 bases aligning to TRBD2. The trim removed 4 bases at V and 4 bases at J, leaving 8 bases unmatched. This CDR3 has 15 amino acids. Germline CDR1 is SGHDT and CDR2 is YYEEEE. In DNA form, the CDR3 reads TGTGCCAGCAGCCGGAGGGCTAGCGGATACAATGAGCAGTTCTTC. Residues: CASSRRASGYNEQFF.

This clonotype was counted between two and nine times. This chain joins TRBV5-1 and TRBJ2-1; 12 positions match TRBD2. Per the germline V gene, CDR1 is SGHRS and CDR2 is YFSETQ. The junction had 9 bases not matched to a gene; V was cut back by 7 bases and J by 7 bases. The CDR3 totals 15 residues. In DNA, the CDR3 is TGCGCCAGCTTATTGACTAGCGGGAGTGTGAATGAGCAGTTCTTC. Translating it yields CASLLTSGSVNEQFF.

This clonotype was counted only a few times. The genes are TRBV20-1 and TRBJ1-2; D possibly corresponds to TRBD1 (6 bases). Deletions cut 5 bases from V and 3 bases from J, with 13 bases between. The CDR3 has 13 amino acids. The germline gives CDR1 DFQATT, CDR2 SNEGSKA (reference sequence). In DNA, the CDR3 is TGCAGTGCTCCGAGGGGGGAGGACTATGGCTACACCTTC. Protein sequence: CSAPRGEDYGYTF.

V usage is TRBV4-2 and J usage is TRBJ2-3, with 12 nucleotides matching TRBD2. The CDR3 has 16 amino acids. Germline-derived CDR1 and CDR2 are LGHNA and YNFKEQ. With V trimmed by 4 bases and J by 2 bases, 4 bases remained unmatched. CDR3 amino acids: CASSRTSGTVTDTQYF. The CDR3 DNA reads TGTGCCAGCAGCCGGACTAGCGGGACAGTCACAGATACGCAGTATTTT.

As to this clonotype: This may come from a read error, since a much larger clone is one base off. The chain uses TRBV29-1 and TRBJ2-5; 8 bases agree with TRBD1. This CDR3 comprises 12 residues. CDR1 and CDR2 (germline): SQVTM, ANQGSEA. This CDR3 is CGVTTGVETQYF. In DNA, the CDR3 is TGCGGCGTTACGACAGGGGTAGAGACCCAGTACTTC.

This clonotype turned up a few times. J is TRBJ1-2 and V is TRBV12-3 or TRBV12-4; D gene unclear. V lost 3 bases and J lost 2, with 10 bases in between. The CDR3 spans 14 residues. The CDR3 is CASSFSLGNYGYTF. The CDR3 DNA reads as TGTGCCAGCAGTTTTTCCCTGGGCAACTATGGCTACACCTTC.

The chain has TRBV27 and TRBJ1-4; D unresolved. The V gene's germline CDR1 is MNHEY and CDR2 SMNVEV (reference sequence). Trimming took 4 bases from V and 6 from J, leaving 12 bases between them. This CDR3 is 14 amino acids long. The CDR3 nucleotides read TGTGCCAGCAGTTCGGCAGGTTCGGATGAAAAACTGTTTTTT. Protein product: CASSSAGSDEKLFF.

Comment on this clonotype: A much larger clone sits a single nucleotide away, making a read error possible. The rearrangement links TRBV6-2 or TRBV6-3 to TRBJ2-5; tentatively, D is TRBD2 (5 bases). The germline gives CDR1 MNHEY, CDR2 SVGEGT. V shed 0 bases and J shed 11 bases, with 28 bases lying between them. The CDR3 runs 18 residues. This CDR3 reads CASSYSFGVRANGYEQYF. CDR3 sequence (DNA): TGTGCCAGCAGTTACTCATTCGGGGTCCGGGCCAACGGCTATGAGCAGTACTTC.

As DNA, the CDR3 is TGCAGTGTACAGGGTATTGAGCAGTACTTC. It encodes CSVQGIEQYF. V usage is TRBV20-1 and J usage is TRBJ2-5; possible D gene TRBD1, 6 bases. Germline V gives CDR1 DFQATT, CDR2 SNEGSKA (reference sequence). V lost 7 bases to trimming and J lost 11 bases, with 14 bases between them. The CDR3 runs 10 residues.

The chain carries TRBV20-1 and TRBJ1-5, with D unclear. The V and J ends lost 6 bases and 4 bases respectively, with 10 bases between them. This CDR3 is built from 12 residues. Per germline, CDR1 DFQATT and CDR2 SNEGSKA (reference sequence). The CDR3 DNA follows: TGCAGTGCAGAGGGCGGTAATCAGCCCCAGCATTTT. Protein product: CSAEGGNQPQHF.

This chain joins TRBV7-3 and TRBJ2-7; D may be TRBD2 (6 bases). V lost 5 bases to trimming and J lost 0 bases, with 23 bases between them. This CDR3 is built from 18 residues. Germline V gene lookup returns CDR1 SGHTA and CDR2 FQGTGA. Written as DNA, the CDR3 is TGTGCCAGCAGCCCACAAGGCCACCGGGACTCCCTCTCCTACGAGCAGTACTTC. Translating it yields CASSPQGHRDSLSYEQYF.

The V and J genes are TRBV21-1 and TRBJ2-7. TRBV21-1 is reported as a pseudogene. The length of the CDR3 is 17 residues. This CDR3 is CASRPLRSHRDSYEQYF. CDR3 nucleotide sequence: TGTGCCAGCAGACCCTTAAGGAGTCACAGGGACTCCTACGAGCAGTACTTC.